Shown below are 14 T cell receptor beta chains from a single sample sequenced in a study of OX40 agonist ivuxolimab in advanced cancers. Libraries came from the immunoSEQ multiplex PCR assay. TCRdb re-hosts the immuneACCESS table, in-frame sequences only. Its copies lack some clones; in the studies checked, an unresolved V gene accounts for under half of them, and the cause for the rest is not known. Across this sample there are about 23,000 clones, with about 75% seen only once. Just over 2% of the sample goes to the ten largest clones. The specimen was CD4+ or CD8+ T cells sorted from blood, collected in a trial of the OX40 agonist ivuxolimab. Receptors originate from an adult with an advanced solid tumor such as melanoma, head and neck, liver or kidney cancer.

The chain recombines TRBV4-2 with TRBJ2-1; 7 bases line up with TRBD2. The junction had 3 bases not matched to a gene; V was cut back by 0 bases and J by 7 bases. CDR1 and CDR2 from the germline V gene are LGHNA and YNFKEQ. The CDR3 sequence is 14 residues long. In DNA, the CDR3 is TGTGCCAGCAGCCAAGATCGGGGGGAGAATGAGCAGTTCTTC. It is translated as CASSQDRGENEQFF.

This sequence joins TRBV28 and TRBJ2-1; maybe TRBD1 (6 bases). The CDR3 spans 17 residues. V was trimmed by 3 bases and J by 6 bases, leaving 21 bases between them. Germline V gene data show CDR1 as MDHEN and CDR2 as SYDVKM. The CDR3 DNA follows: TGTGCCAGCAGTTTGCCCGCCAGGGGAGCCTACAGCAATGAGCAGTTCTTC. Amino acids: CASSLPARGAYSNEQFF. Using reference TRBV28 and TRBJ2-1 for the parts outside the CDR3, the full variable domain is DVKVTQSSRYLVKRTGEKVFLECVQDMDHENMFWYRQDPGLGLRLIYFSYDVKMKEKGDIPEGYSVSREKKERFSLILESASTNQTSMYLCASSLPARGAYSNEQFFGPGTRLTVL.

The V and J genes are TRBV7-2 and TRBJ2-7, with 14 bases aligning to TRBD2. Looked up from germline, CDR1 is SGHTA and CDR2 is FQGNSA. Trimming took 2 bases from V and 5 from J; bases not matched to a gene: 8. This CDR3 has 17 amino acids. CDR3 nucleotides: TGTGCCAGCAGCTTAAACCCGGGACTAGCGGGAGCTAACGAGCAGTACTTC. Amino acid sequence: CASSLNPGLAGANEQYF.

The chain combines TRBV5-6 with TRBJ2-7; 10 bases agree with TRBD2. CDR3 length: 16 residues. The V segment lost 0 bases and the J segment 2 bases; nucleotides outside the gene matches: 5. The germline gives CDR1 SGHDT, CDR2 YYEEEE. The CDR3 sequence is CASSLVGTSATYEQYF. The CDR3 region has the DNA TGTGCCAGCAGCTTGGTCGGGACTAGCGCCACCTACGAGCAGTACTTC. Using reference TRBV5-6 and TRBJ2-7 for the parts outside the CDR3, the full variable domain is DAGVTQSPTHLIKTRGQQVTLRCSPKSGHDTVSWYQQALGQGPQFIFQYYEEEERQRGNFPDRFSGHQFPNYSSELNVNALLLGDSALYLCASSLVGTSATYEQYFGPGTRLTVT.

The V call is TRBV5-1, the J call TRBJ1-5, with D tentatively TRBD1 (5 bases). The germline CDR1 and CDR2 sequences are SGHRS and YFSETQ. CDR3 length equals 15 residues. The V end was cut by 4 bases, the J end by 5 bases, with 16 bases between. In DNA, the CDR3 is TGCGCCAGCAGCCCGGAGGGGCAGGGTCATCAGCCCCAGCATTTT. It yields the protein CASSPEGQGHQPQHF.

This chain joins TRBV7-2 and TRBJ1-6; D is ambiguous. Trimming shortened V by 1 base and J by 7 bases, and 11 bases separated the two germline ends. The CDR3 has 15 amino acids. The germline CDR1 and CDR2 sequences are SGHTA and FQGNSA. Written as DNA, the CDR3 is TGTGCCAGCAGCTTAGTCCTGGGGTCGAATTCACCCCTCCACTTT. This codes for CASSLVLGSNSPLHF.

The V gene is TRBV6-5, the J gene TRBJ2-5, with D uncertain. Looked up from germline, CDR1 is MNHEY and CDR2 is SVGAGI. The length of the CDR3 is 15 residues. The germline V and J ends were trimmed by 4 bases and 3 bases, with 15 bases remaining between them. CDR3 DNA: TGTGCCAGCAGTTCGATACAGTCTCCTAAAGAGACCCAGTACTTC. It is translated as CASSSIQSPKETQYF.

The chain employs TRBV6-5 and TRBJ1-2, with a tentative D call TRBD1 (5 bases). Germline CDR1 and CDR2: MNHEY and SVGAGI. V lost 6 bases and J 6 bases, leaving 20 bases between the germline ends. The CDR3 runs to 15 residues. The CDR3: CASSKYQGRPNGYTF. In nucleotides, the CDR3 is TGTGCCAGCAGCAAATACCAGGGACGTCCGAATGGCTACACCTTC.

The CDR3 nucleotides are TGTGCCAGCAGTTTCGGCGGGGTGAGCACAGATACGCAGTATTTT. Protein sequence: CASSFGGVSTDTQYF. The J gene is TRBJ2-3, the V gene TRBV27, with D possibly being TRBD2 (6 bases). The V gene's germline CDR1 is MNHEY and CDR2 SMNVEV (reference sequence). Deletions cut 3 bases from V and 0 bases from J, with 10 bases between. The CDR3 loop spans 15 amino acids.

The chain combines TRBV7-2 with TRBJ2-7, with 9 bases aligning to TRBD1. The CDR3 is 14 amino acids. Losses at the gene ends were 4 bases for V and 4 bases for J; bases not matched to a gene: 5. Germline V lookup: CDR1 SGHTA, CDR2 FQGNSA. CDR3 coding DNA: TGTGCCAGCAGCTCCGGACAGGGGACATACGAGCAGTACTTC. Its protein product is CASSSGQGTYEQYF.

This chain connects TRBV4-1 to TRBJ1-4, with 8 nucleotides matching TRBD1. With V trimmed by 3 bases and J by 5 bases, 11 bases remained unmatched. The CDR3 is 17 residues long. Germline V gene sequence: CDR1 MGHRA, CDR2 YSYEKL. CDR3: CASSQDRESDGNEKLFF. The CDR3 DNA follows: TGCGCCAGCAGCCAGGACAGGGAAAGCGATGGGAATGAAAAACTGTTTTTT.

A word on this clone: Other DNA sequences in the sample encode the same CDR3. The chain has TRBV7-2 and TRBJ1-2; a weak D match, TRBD1 (6 bases). The CDR3 totals 13 residues. The germline V gene has CDR1 SGHTA and CDR2 FQGNSA. The V and J ends lost 0 bases and 8 bases respectively, with 10 bases between them. This CDR3 is CASSLAGGRGYTF. Written as DNA, the CDR3 is TGTGCCAGCAGCTTAGCAGGGGGGCGGGGCTACACCTTC. Looking up the rest from reference TRBV7-2 and TRBJ1-2 gives the full variable domain: GAGVSQSPSNKVTEKGKDVELRCDPISGHTALYWYRQSLGQGLEFLIYFQGNSAPDKSGLPSDRFSAERTGGSVSTLTIQRTQQEDSAVYLCASSLAGGRGYTFGSGTRLTVV.

V usage is TRBV5-4 and J usage is TRBJ2-1; 10 bases are a match to TRBD2. Trimming took 4 bases from V and 6 from J; bases not matched to a gene: 4. CDR1 SGHNT and CDR2 YYREEE come from the germline V gene (reference sequence). This CDR3 spans 14 amino acids. The CDR3 region has the DNA TGTGCCAGCAGCCTCAGACTAGCGGGCAATGAGCAGTTCTTC. Its translation: CASSLRLAGNEQFF.

This clone appeared a few times. This sequence joins TRBV7-8 and TRBJ2-6; D is unresolved. CDR3 length equals 14 residues. V lost 5 bases and J 1 base, leaving 6 bases between the germline ends. Germline V gene data show CDR1 as SGHVS and CDR2 as FQNEAQ. The CDR3 sequence is CASSPGSGANVLTF. CDR3 sequence (DNA): TGTGCCAGCAGCCCAGGATCTGGGGCCAACGTCCTGACTTTC.